The text below deals with one TCR beta chain. Its cognate antigen is unknown. Thymic tissue was derived from resections collected during corrective heart surgery. Donation was from healthy Finnish infants who were having corrective surgery that addressed congenital heart defects. This sample is drawn from a study of human thymus T cells. Germline CDR1 and CDR2: SGHDN and FVKESK. Trimming cost V 3 bases and J 2 bases; bases outside gene matches: 7. This CDR3 region has 17 residues. Regarding the study as a whole: It looked as if thymic and blood repertoires used V and J genes in a biased way. Highly overlapping thymic repertoires in unrelated individuals were reported by related research.

Sequencing was performed with immunoSEQ multiplex PCR; in TCRdb, only in-frame clones are kept and a portion is missing. In the table there are more than 70,000 clones, roughly 96% of which are singletons. The sequence was obtained from a boy in the first two years of life with a congenital heart defect but otherwise immunologically healthy. V is TRBV14 and J is TRBJ2-3, with 11 bases fitting TRBD2. The sequencing sample was made of thymus tissue. The CDR3 sequence is CASSHPGTSGPTDTQYF. The CDR3 nucleotides are TGTGCCAGCAGCCACCCTGGGACTAGCGGACCCACAGATACGCAGTATTTT.